The 11 T cell receptor beta chains in this list originate from one sample, sequenced in a study of control samples from healthy donors and cancer patients. Profiling relied on immunoSEQ multiplex PCR, and the TCRdb table lists in-frame clones only, not all of them. The sample records some 140,000 clones, around 85% being singletons. Sequencing input: blood. These TCRs come from a woman aged 30 to 39 in good health.

The chain joins TRBV12-3 or TRBV12-4 to TRBJ2-7; D is ambiguous. V gave up 3 bases and J gave up 2 bases, with 8 bases separating them. The CDR3 sequence is 13 residues long. The CDR3 region has the DNA TGTGCCAGCAGTTTGGGCAGGACCTACGAGCAGTACTTC. Amino acid sequence: CASSLGRTYEQYF.

V and J are TRBV7-2 and TRBJ2-5; D gene unclear. CDR3 length: 13 amino acids. Germline CDR1 reads SGHTA; CDR2 reads FQGNSA. V gave up 0 bases and J gave up 4 bases, with 6 bases separating them. CDR3 loop: CASSLASGETQYF. The CDR3 DNA follows: TGTGCCAGCAGCTTAGCCAGTGGAGAGACCCAGTACTTC.

The rearrangement joins TRBV5-1 to TRBJ2-1; TRBD2 matches at 9 bases. CDR3 length: 17 amino acids. Germline V gives CDR1 SGHRS, CDR2 YFSETQ. V lost 6 bases and J lost 0; bases outside the gene matches: 10. The CDR3 nucleotides are TGCGCCAGCACCCTGGGGACTAGCTTCAGCTCCTACAATGAGCAGTTCTTC. As protein: CASTLGTSFSSYNEQFF.

The V call is TRBV6-5, the J call TRBJ2-7; 7 bases map to TRBD1. The trim removed 6 bases at V and 1 base at J, leaving 6 bases unmatched. This CDR3 has 14 amino acids. Looked up from germline, CDR1 is MNHEY and CDR2 is SVGAGI. CDR3 DNA: TGTGCCAGCAGCTTGGGACAGCAATCCTACGAGCAGTACTTC. Translation: CASSLGQQSYEQYF.

V usage is TRBV5-1 and J usage is TRBJ1-6; D may be TRBD1 (5 bases). Trimming stripped 4 bases from V and 6 bases from J, with 17 bases between. The V gene's germline CDR1 is SGHRS and CDR2 YFSETQ. CDR3 size: 16 residues. CDR3 amino acids: CASSVDIQQPNSPLHF. DNA of the CDR3: TGCGCCAGCAGCGTGGACATCCAGCAGCCTAATTCACCCCTCCACTTT.

The V and J genes are TRBV2 and TRBJ2-2; the match to TRBD2 covers 7 bases. V was clipped by 6 bases and J by 1 base; unmatched bases: 5. Germline-derived CDR1 and CDR2 are SNHLY and FYNNEI. The CDR3 is made up of 15 amino acids. CDR3 amino acids: CASSASGQNTGELFF. The CDR3 nucleotides read TGTGCCAGCAGCGCTAGCGGCCAGAACACCGGGGAGCTGTTTTTT.

This clone occurred a few times. V is TRBV5-1 and J is TRBJ1-1, with D uncertain. This CDR3 has 13 amino acids. V dropped 2 bases and J dropped 7 bases, with 12 bases sitting between them. From germline, CDR1 is SGHRS and CDR2 YFSETQ. The CDR3: CASSFGVEGEAFF. DNA for the CDR3: TGCGCCAGCAGCTTTGGGGTTGAGGGTGAAGCTTTCTTT.

The chain combines TRBV10-3 with TRBJ2-4; D uncertain. The CDR3 spans 15 residues. Germline lookup yields CDR1 ENHRY and CDR2 SYGVKD. The germline V and J ends were trimmed by 10 bases and 5 bases, with 21 bases remaining between them. DNA of the CDR3: TGTGCCACCTCTGCCACGGTAGGAGTCCAAAACATTCAGTACTTC. This codes for CATSATVGVQNIQYF.

V gene TRBV5-1 combines with J gene TRBJ2-7; D might be TRBD1 (5 bases). Germline V gene lookup returns CDR1 SGHRS and CDR2 YFSETQ. This CDR3 is 14 amino acids long. Trimming cost V 1 base and J 2 bases, with 10 bases left between them. The CDR3 nucleotides are TGCGCCAGCAGCTTGACGACAGAAGCCTACGAGCAGTACTTC. Translating gives CASSLTTEAYEQYF.

This sequence joins TRBV5-4 and TRBJ2-3; 7 nucleotides match TRBD2. The CDR3 has 16 residues. The germline CDR1 and CDR2 sequences are SGHNT and YYREEE (reference sequence). After removal of 2 bases from V and 5 bases from J, the junction contained 11 bases not matched to a gene. The CDR3 sequence is CASSFPIGLDGDTQYF. For the CDR3, the DNA is TGTGCCAGCAGCTTTCCAATTGGACTAGACGGAGATACGCAGTATTTT.

The genes are TRBV29-1 and TRBJ2-7; TRBD2 matches 11 bases. This CDR3 has 15 residues. The V segment lost 7 bases and the J segment 6 bases; nucleotides outside the gene matches: 14. Germline lookup yields CDR1 SQVTM and CDR2 ANQGSEA. CDR3 in amino acids: CSAVLSDSGRGEQYF. The CDR3 DNA is TGCAGCGCTGTCCTGAGTGATAGCGGGAGGGGCGAGCAGTACTTC.